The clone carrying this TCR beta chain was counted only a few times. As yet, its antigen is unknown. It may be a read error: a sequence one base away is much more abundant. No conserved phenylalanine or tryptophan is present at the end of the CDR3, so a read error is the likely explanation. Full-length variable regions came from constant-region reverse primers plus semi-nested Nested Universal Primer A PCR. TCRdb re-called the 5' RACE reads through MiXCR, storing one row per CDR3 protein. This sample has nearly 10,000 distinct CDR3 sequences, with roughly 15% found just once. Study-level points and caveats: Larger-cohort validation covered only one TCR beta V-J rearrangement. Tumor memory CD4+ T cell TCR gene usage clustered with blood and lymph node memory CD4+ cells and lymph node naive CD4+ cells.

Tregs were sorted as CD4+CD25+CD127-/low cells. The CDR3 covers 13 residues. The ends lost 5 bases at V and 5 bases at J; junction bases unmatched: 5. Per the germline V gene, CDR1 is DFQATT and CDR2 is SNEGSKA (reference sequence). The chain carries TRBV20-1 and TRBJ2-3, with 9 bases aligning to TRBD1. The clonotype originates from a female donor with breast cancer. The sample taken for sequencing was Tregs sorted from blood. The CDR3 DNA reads TGCAGTGCTTCCGGGACAGGGATAGATACGCAGTATTTA. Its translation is CSASGTGIDTQYL.